The 18 T cell receptor beta chains in this list originate from one sample, sequenced in a study of T cells in Graves' hyperthyroidism and ophthalmopathy. The TCR beta CDR3 regions underwent amplification using RNA transcripts as the source. The HTBI primer set drove a first-round RT-PCR of the TCR CDR3. TCRdb itself ran the multiplex PCR reads through MiXCR, one entry per CDR3 protein. This table has a few hundred thousand distinct CDR3 sequences, about 14% appearing once. The sample was blood. The receptors originated from a woman under 40 with Graves' ophthalmopathy.

This clonotype was detected many times. The V gene is TRBV11-2, the J gene TRBJ2-3; D unclear. Germline lookup yields CDR1 SGHAT and CDR2 FQNNGV. V shed 6 bases and J shed 2 bases, with 3 bases lying between them. The CDR3 sequence is 11 residues long. CDR3 protein: CASRYTDTQYF. In DNA, the CDR3 is TGTGCCAGCAGGTACACAGATACGCAGTATTTT.

This clonotype was found many times. The chain is built from TRBV11-2 and TRBJ1-6; 8 positions match TRBD1. This CDR3 contains 15 residues. Looked up from germline, CDR1 is SGHAT and CDR2 is FQNNGV. The V and J ends lost 1 base and 5 bases, in that order; junction bases with no gene match: 1. The CDR3 sequence is CASSLGTGNNSPLHF. CDR3 in DNA: TGTGCCAGCAGCTTAGGGACAGGGAATAATTCACCCCTCCACTTT.

There are many counts of this clonotype. The chain is built from TRBV20-1 and TRBJ2-5; D may be TRBD2 (5 bases). The V gene lost 0 bases and the J gene lost 4 bases, with 15 bases spanning the gap. CDR3 length equals 15 residues. Germline V CDR1 and CDR2: DFQATT, SNEGSKA (reference sequence). In DNA, the CDR3 is TGCAGTGCTAGAGATGTGGCGAGGGCAGGAGAGACCCAGTACTTC. Amino acid sequence: CSARDVARAGETQYF.

The rearrangement joins TRBV19 to TRBJ2-1; D is unresolved. The CDR3 has 13 residues. V dropped 4 bases and J dropped 9 bases, with 13 bases sitting between them. CDR1 and CDR2 from the germline V gene are LNHDA and SQIVND (reference sequence). CDR3 loop: CASSNPFPSEQFF. CDR3 DNA: TGTGCCAGTAGTAATCCGTTCCCGAGTGAGCAGTTCTTC. The full variable domain, rest sourced from reference TRBV19 and TRBJ2-1, is DGGITQSPKYLFRKEGQNVTLSCEQNLNHDAMYWYRQDPGQGLRLIYYSQIVNDFQKGDIAEGYSVSREKKESFPLTVTSAQKNPTAFYLCASSNPFPSEQFFGPGTRLTVL.

This clonotype was seen at least ten times. V gene TRBV2 combines with J gene TRBJ2-3, with 8 positions matching TRBD1. The germline V gene has CDR1 SNHLY and CDR2 FYNNEI. The CDR3 is 14 residues long. Trimming cost V 5 bases and J 4 bases; bases outside gene matches: 5. The CDR3 reads CASSFRTGSDTQYF. Here the CDR3 DNA reads TGTGCCAGCAGTTTTCGGACAGGGTCAGATACGCAGTATTTT.

This clonotype was recorded many times. The CDR3 sequence is CAWSSTGTRTHSGANVLTF. The CDR3 region has the DNA TGTGCCTGGAGTTCCACCGGGACAAGGACCCACTCTGGGGCCAACGTCCTGACTTTC. This chain joins TRBV30 and TRBJ2-6; D may be TRBD1 (6 bases). This CDR3 contains 19 residues. In germline, CDR1 is GTSNPN, CDR2 SVGIG (reference sequence). V was cut by 2 bases and J by 0 bases, with 20 bases left in between.

Only a few counts were recorded for this clonotype. This chain connects TRBV6-2 or TRBV6-3 to TRBJ1-5, with a possible D match to TRBD1 (5 bases). The germline V gene has CDR1 MNHEY and CDR2 SVGEGT. V lost 7 bases and J 5 bases, leaving 12 bases between the germline ends. There are 13 residues in the CDR3. Written as DNA, the CDR3 is TGTGCCAGCAACCTACAGGATTATCAGCCCCAGCATTTT. Translated, it gives CASNLQDYQPQHF.

The CDR3 DNA sequence: TGCAGTGCCGAGCCGACAGTTGTTAGGACAGATACGCAGTATTTT. Encoded protein: CSAEPTVVRTDTQYF. This sequence joins TRBV20-1 and TRBJ2-3; D is possibly TRBD1 (5 bases). Germline CDR1 is DFQATT and CDR2 is SNEGSKA (reference sequence). The V end lost 6 bases, the J end lost 3 bases, and 19 bases lay between the germline ends. CDR3 length: 15 amino acids.

In this sample, this clonotype turned up once. This may be a read error, as it is one base from a much larger clone. This sequence joins TRBV24-1 and TRBJ2-3; D call uncertain. The CDR3 extends over 16 amino acids. Germline V lookup: CDR1 KGHDR, CDR2 SFDVKD. The CDR3 coding sequence is TGTGCCACCGGTGACACCCCAGCTAGGCCCACAGATACGCAGTATTTT. The encoded protein is CATGDTPARPTDTQYF.

As to this clonotype: A much larger clone lies a single base off, so this may be a read error. The chain is built from TRBV20-1 and TRBJ1-2; possibly TRBD1 for D (5 bases). Germline V CDR1 and CDR2: DFQATT, SNEGSKA (reference sequence). The CDR3 is 14 amino acids. In nucleotides, the CDR3 is TGCAGTGCTAGCTTGACAGAAACTAACTATGGCCACACCTTC. This gives the protein CSASLTETNYGHTF.

The rearrangement joins TRBV3-1 to TRBJ2-1; possibly TRBD1 or TRBD2 for D (6 bases each). Germline CDR1 is LGHDT and CDR2 is YNNKEL (reference sequence). The CDR3 has 14 residues. The V end lost 3 bases, the J end lost 13 bases, and 19 bases lay between the germline ends. The chain's CDR3 is CASSQGFGGAGQFF. The CDR3, as DNA: TGTGCCAGCAGCCAGGGGTTCGGGGGCGCCGGCCAGTTCTTC.

The V call is TRBV5-6, the J call TRBJ1-3; 7 bases align to TRBD1. CDR1 is SGHDT and CDR2 is YYEEEE in the germline V gene. V trimming: 4 bases; J trimming: 3 bases; junction bases outside the gene matches: 4. This CDR3 contains 14 residues. For the CDR3, the DNA is TGTGCCAGCAGCCGGACAGGCTATGGAAACACCATATATTTT. Its protein is CASSRTGYGNTIYF. The full variable domain, with the rest looked up from reference TRBV5-6 and TRBJ1-3, is DAGVTQSPTHLIKTRGQQVTLRCSPKSGHDTVSWYQQALGQGPQFIFQYYEEEERQRGNFPDRFSGHQFPNYSSELNVNALLLGDSALYLCASSRTGYGNTIYFGEGSWLTVV.

This clonotype was seen many times. The CDR3 loop reads CAIFGGNMNTEAFF. The CDR3 bases are TGTGCCATCTTCGGAGGAAATATGAACACTGAAGCTTTCTTT. The chain carries TRBV10-3 and TRBJ1-1; the D is unclear. Per the germline V gene, CDR1 is ENHRY and CDR2 is SYGVKD. The V and J ends lost 8 bases and 0 bases respectively, with 13 bases between them. The CDR3 spans 14 residues.

This chain links TRBV19 with TRBJ2-1, with D perhaps assigned TRBD1 or TRBD2 (5 bases each). Per the germline V gene, CDR1 is LNHDA and CDR2 is SQIVND (reference sequence). The CDR3 runs 14 residues. V was shortened by 6 bases and J by 6 bases, with 15 bases between the two germline ends. CDR3 bases: TGTGCCAGTAGGGGTGTGGGGGTAGGCAATGAGCAGTTCTTC. Translation: CASRGVGVGNEQFF.

The chain couples TRBV2 to TRBJ2-7, with D perhaps matching TRBD1 (6 bases). The CDR3 has 13 residues. V was cut by 3 bases and J by 3 bases, with 9 bases left in between. Per the germline V gene, CDR1 is SNHLY and CDR2 is FYNNEI. CDR3 DNA: TGTGCCAGCAGTGACAGGGGAGTCTACGAGCAGTACTTC. Translating it yields CASSDRGVYEQYF.

This clonotype occurred a few times. The chain joins TRBV6-1 to TRBJ2-5; D ambiguous. The CDR3 extends over 13 amino acids. In germline, CDR1 is MNHNS, CDR2 SASEGT. V was clipped by 6 bases and J by 1 base, with 9 bases between them. The chain's CDR3 is CASSASGQETQYF. The CDR3 coding sequence is TGTGCCAGCAGCGCCTCAGGCCAAGAGACCCAGTACTTC.

With respect to this clonotype: Since a much larger clone is just one base distant, this may be a read error. The rearrangement links TRBV6-4 to TRBJ1-5; 8 positions match TRBD1. V shed 9 bases and J 5 bases; nucleotides not matched to a gene: 12. The germline CDR1 and CDR2 sequences are MRHNA and SNTAGT. CDR3 length equals 15 residues. This CDR3 reads CARSSRTGSYQPQHF. For the CDR3, the DNA is TGTGCCAGGAGTTCCAGGACAGGGTCGTATCAGCCCCAGCATTTT.

This clonotype was seen many times. The gene calls are TRBV5-6 and TRBJ1-1; TRBD1 might be the D (5 bases). Germline V gene lookup returns CDR1 SGHDT and CDR2 YYEEEE. This CDR3 region has 12 residues. V lost 3 bases, J lost 6 bases, and 9 bases lay in between. In DNA form, the CDR3 reads TGTGCCAGCAGCTGGGGGACCTCTGAAGCTTTCTTT. Translated, it gives CASSWGTSEAFF.